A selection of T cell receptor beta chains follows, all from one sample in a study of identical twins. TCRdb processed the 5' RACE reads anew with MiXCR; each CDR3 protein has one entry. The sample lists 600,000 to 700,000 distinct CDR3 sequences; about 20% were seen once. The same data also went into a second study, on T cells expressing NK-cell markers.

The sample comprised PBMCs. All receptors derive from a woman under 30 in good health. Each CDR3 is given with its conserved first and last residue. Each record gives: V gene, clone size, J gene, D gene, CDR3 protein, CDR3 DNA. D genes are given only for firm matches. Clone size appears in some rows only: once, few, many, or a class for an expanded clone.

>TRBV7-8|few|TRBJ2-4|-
CASSPGLHQAVIQYF
TGTGCCAGCAGCCCCGGACTTCATCAGGCGGTCATTCAGTACTTC
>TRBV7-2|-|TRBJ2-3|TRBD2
CASSSPGDYRFTDTQYF
TGTGCCAGCAGCTCCCCGGGGGACTATAGGTTTACAGATACGCAGTATTTT
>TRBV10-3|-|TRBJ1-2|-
CAISQRGADGYTF
TGTGCCATCAGCCAGCGGGGGGCCGATGGCTACACCTTC
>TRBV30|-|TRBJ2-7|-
CAWSVDRGGYEQYF
TGTGCCTGGAGTGTAGATAGGGGAGGCTACGAGCAGTACTTC
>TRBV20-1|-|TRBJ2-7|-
CSARRGRDGSYEQYF
TGCAGTGCTAGACGTGGCCGGGACGGTTCCTACGAGCAGTACTTC
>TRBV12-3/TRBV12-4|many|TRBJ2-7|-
CASREGDEQYF
TGTGCCAGCAGAGAAGGCGACGAGCAGTACTTC
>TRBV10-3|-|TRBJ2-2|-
CAISESSAGELFF
TGTGCCATCAGTGAGTCGAGTGCCGGGGAGCTGTTTTTT
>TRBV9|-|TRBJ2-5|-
CASSAKDLRTQYF
TGTGCCAGCAGCGCGAAGGATCTGAGGACCCAGTACTTC
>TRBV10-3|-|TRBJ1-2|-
CAIQGSGGYTF
TGTGCCATCCAAGGGTCGGGTGGCTACACCTTC
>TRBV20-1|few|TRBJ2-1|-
CSGFDNYNEQFF
TGCAGTGGATTCGACAACTACAATGAGCAGTTCTTC
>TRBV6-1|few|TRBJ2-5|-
CASTEVAGETQYF
TGTGCCAGCACCGAGGTAGCTGGAGAGACCCAGTACTTC
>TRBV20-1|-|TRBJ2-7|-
CSARPDKVPEQYF
TGCAGTGCTAGGCCCGACAAGGTGCCCGAGCAGTACTTC
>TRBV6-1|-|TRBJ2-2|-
CASSSAPTGELFF
TGTGCCAGCAGCTCCGCCCCCACCGGGGAGCTGTTTTTT
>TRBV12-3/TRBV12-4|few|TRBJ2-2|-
CATHPLGANTGELFF
TGTGCCACTCATCCCCTGGGAGCGAACACCGGGGAGCTGTTTTTT
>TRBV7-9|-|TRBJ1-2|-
CASSLAGATNYGYTF
TGTGCCAGCAGCTTAGCAGGGGCCACCAACTATGGCTACACCTTC
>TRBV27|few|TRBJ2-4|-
CASSWDDQGRGIQYF
TGTGCCAGCAGTTGGGACGACCAGGGAAGGGGCATTCAGTACTTC
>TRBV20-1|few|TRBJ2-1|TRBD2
CSARLAGVVYNEQFF
TGCAGTGCTCGTCTAGCGGGAGTGGTCTACAATGAGCAGTTCTTC
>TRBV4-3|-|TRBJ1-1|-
CASSDAGDTEAFF
TGCGCCAGCAGCGATGCGGGGGACACTGAAGCTTTCTTT
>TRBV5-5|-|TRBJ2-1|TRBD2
CASSLSGKHYNEQFF
TGTGCCAGCAGCCTTAGCGGGAAGCATTACAATGAGCAGTTCTTC
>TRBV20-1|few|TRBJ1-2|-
CSASGPAMDYTF
TGCAGTGCTAGCGGTCCGGCTATGGACTACACCTTC
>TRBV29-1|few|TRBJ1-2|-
CSVKRTLGYTF
TGCAGCGTTAAGCGGACTCTCGGCTACACCTTC
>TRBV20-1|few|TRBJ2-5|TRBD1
CSAIGQGSGTQYF
TGCAGTGCTATTGGACAGGGGAGCGGGACCCAGTACTTC
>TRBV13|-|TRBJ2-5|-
CASSLGRTAQETQYF
TGTGCCAGCAGCTTAGGCAGGACAGCCCAAGAGACCCAGTACTTC
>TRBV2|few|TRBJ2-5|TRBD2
CASGAGGGETQYF
TGTGCCAGCGGAGCGGGAGGGGGGGAGACCCAGTACTTC
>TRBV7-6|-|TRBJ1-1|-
CASSSDTTYTEAFF
TGTGCCAGCAGCTCCGACACGACCTACACTGAAGCTTTCTTT
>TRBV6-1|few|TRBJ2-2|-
CASSPVGGGLDTGELFF
TGTGCCAGCAGCCCTGTTGGAGGGGGCTTGGACACCGGGGAGCTGTTTTTT
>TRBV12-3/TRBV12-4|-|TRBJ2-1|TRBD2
CASSLSFGTSVYNEQFF
TGTGCCAGCAGTTTATCATTCGGGACTAGCGTCTACAATGAGCAGTTCTTC
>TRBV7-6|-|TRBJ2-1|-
CASSLAWGEQFF
TGTGCCAGCAGCTTAGCCTGGGGTGAGCAGTTCTTC
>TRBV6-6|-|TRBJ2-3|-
CASSWFYTDTQYF
TGTGCCAGCAGCTGGTTTTACACAGATACGCAGTATTTT
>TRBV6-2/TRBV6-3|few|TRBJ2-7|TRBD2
CASSFSQGLPSYEQYF
TGTGCCAGCAGTTTCTCCCAGGGACTACCTTCCTACGAGCAGTACTTC
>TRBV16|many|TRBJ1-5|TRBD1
CASSQSSRDRHF
TGTGCCAGCAGCCAATCGTCCAGGGACAGGCATTTT
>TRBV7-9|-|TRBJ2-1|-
CASSSGSPSHEQFF
TGTGCCAGCAGCTCCGGGAGCCCTAGCCATGAGCAGTTCTTC
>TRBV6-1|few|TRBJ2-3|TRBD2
CASRGLGGGSPDTQYF
TGTGCCAGCAGGGGACTGGGCGGGGGATCCCCAGATACGCAGTATTTT
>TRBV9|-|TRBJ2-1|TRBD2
CASSFSGRANEQFF
TGTGCCAGCAGCTTTAGCGGGAGGGCCAATGAGCAGTTCTTC
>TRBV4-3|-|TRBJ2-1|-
CASSQEGGIASNEQFF
TGCGCCAGCAGCCAAGAGGGCGGGATCGCCTCCAATGAGCAGTTCTTC
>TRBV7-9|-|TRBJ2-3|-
CASSFKAMADTQYF
TGTGCCAGCAGCTTTAAGGCTATGGCAGATACGCAGTATTTT
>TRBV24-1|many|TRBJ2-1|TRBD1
CATSDGLTGGHEQFF
TGTGCCACCAGTGATGGGCTGACAGGGGGCCATGAGCAGTTCTTC
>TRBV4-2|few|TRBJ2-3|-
CASSQEGRGPPPDTQYF
TGTGCCAGCAGCCAAGAGGGGCGGGGGCCTCCTCCAGATACGCAGTATTTT
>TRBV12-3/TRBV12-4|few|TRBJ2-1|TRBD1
CASSFLAGGENEQFF
TGTGCCAGCAGTTTCTTGGCAGGGGGCGAGAATGAGCAGTTCTTC
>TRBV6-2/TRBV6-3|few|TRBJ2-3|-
CASSTNTDTQYF
TGTGCCAGCAGCACTAACACAGATACGCAGTATTTT
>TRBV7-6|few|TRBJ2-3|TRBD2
CASSLGTSGQDTQYF
TGTGCCAGCAGCTTAGGGACTAGCGGGCAAGATACGCAGTATTTT
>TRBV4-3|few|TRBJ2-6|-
CASSQTTGSGANVLTF
TGCGCCAGCAGCCAAACTACAGGCTCTGGGGCCAACGTCCTGACTTTC